These 4 T cell receptor beta chains originate from one sample sequenced in a study of OX40 agonist ivuxolimab in advanced cancers. Libraries were built with the immunoSEQ multiplex PCR assay. TCRdb took over this immuneACCESS table, retaining in-frame rearrangements with V and J assigned. Such tables are incomplete; in checked studies, under half of the missing clones stem from an unresolved V gene, and the remainder is unexplained. This sample lists under 80,000 clones; roughly 85% were detected once. The ten largest clones take up approximately 2% of the sample. The source was CD4+ or CD8+ T cells sorted from blood, collected in a trial of the OX40 agonist ivuxolimab. The receptors derive from an adult with an advanced solid tumor such as melanoma, head and neck, liver or kidney cancer.

The chain has TRBV18 and TRBJ1-6; D gene uncertain. The CDR3 loop spans 14 amino acids. The V gene's germline CDR1 is KGHSH and CDR2 LQKENI. V lost 0 bases, J lost 5 bases, and 5 bases lay in between. CDR3 amino acids: CASSPPGNNSPLHF. Written as DNA, the CDR3 is TGTGCCAGCTCACCACCGGGGAATAATTCACCCCTCCACTTT. Full variable domain (outside the CDR3, taken from reference TRBV18 and TRBJ1-6): NAGVMQNPRHLVRRRGQEARLRCSPMKGHSHVYWYRQLPEEGLKFMVYLQKENIIDESGMPKERFSAEFPKEGPSILRIQQVVRGDSAAYFCASSPPGNNSPLHFGNGTRLTVT.

CDR3 coding DNA: TGTGCCAGCAGACGGGTCAATGAGCAGTTCTTC. Translated, it gives CASRRVNEQFF. The rearrangement uses TRBV28 and TRBJ2-1; D not certain. V lost 6 bases and J 6 bases, leaving 6 bases between the germline ends. Germline V gives CDR1 MDHEN, CDR2 SYDVKM. The CDR3 contains 11 residues.

The rearrangement joins TRBV5-4 to TRBJ1-4; D is undetermined. V dropped 3 bases and J dropped 0 bases, with 12 bases sitting between them. CDR1 and CDR2 from the germline V gene are SGHNT and YYREEE (reference sequence). The CDR3 has 16 residues. CDR3 bases: TGTGCCAGCAGCTCCAAAAGGGATTCAACTAATGAAAAACTGTTTTTT. It translates to CASSSKRDSTNEKLFF.

J is TRBJ2-7 and V is TRBV9; TRBD1 aligns across 10 bases. The CDR3 length is 14 residues. J gave up 5 bases and V 4 bases, and 6 bases lay outside the gene matches. Germline CDR1 and CDR2: SGDLS and YYNGEE. Here the CDR3 reads CASSPGQGGHEQYF. DNA for the CDR3: TGTGCCAGCAGCCCCGGACAGGGGGGCCACGAGCAGTACTTC.